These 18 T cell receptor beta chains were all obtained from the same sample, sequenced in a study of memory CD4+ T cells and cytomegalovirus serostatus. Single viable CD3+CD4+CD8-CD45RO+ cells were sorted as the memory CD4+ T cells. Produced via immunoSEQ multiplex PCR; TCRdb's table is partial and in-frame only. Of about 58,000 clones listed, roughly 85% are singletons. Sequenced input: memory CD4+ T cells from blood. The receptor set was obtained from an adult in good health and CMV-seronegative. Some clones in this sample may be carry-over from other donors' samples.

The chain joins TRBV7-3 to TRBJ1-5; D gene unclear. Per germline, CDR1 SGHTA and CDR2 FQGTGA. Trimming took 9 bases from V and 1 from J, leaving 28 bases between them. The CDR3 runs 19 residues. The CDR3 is CASSYPAPLRIGSNQPQHF. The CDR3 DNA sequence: TGTGCCAGTTCGTACCCCGCCCCCCTTCGTATAGGGAGCAATCAGCCCCAGCATTTT.

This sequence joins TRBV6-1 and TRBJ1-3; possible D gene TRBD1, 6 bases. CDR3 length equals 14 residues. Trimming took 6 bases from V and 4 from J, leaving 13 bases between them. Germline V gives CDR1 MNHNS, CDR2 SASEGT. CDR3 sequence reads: CASRGGARGNTIYF. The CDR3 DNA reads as TGTGCCAGCAGGGGGGGGGCGCGCGGAAACACCATATATTTT.

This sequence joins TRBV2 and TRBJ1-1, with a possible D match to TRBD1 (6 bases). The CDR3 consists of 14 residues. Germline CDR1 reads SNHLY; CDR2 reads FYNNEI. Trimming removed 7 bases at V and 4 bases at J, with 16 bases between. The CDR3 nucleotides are TGTGCCAGCACGAGTCGGGGGCCGGCCACTGAAGCTTTCTTT. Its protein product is CASTSRGPATEAFF.

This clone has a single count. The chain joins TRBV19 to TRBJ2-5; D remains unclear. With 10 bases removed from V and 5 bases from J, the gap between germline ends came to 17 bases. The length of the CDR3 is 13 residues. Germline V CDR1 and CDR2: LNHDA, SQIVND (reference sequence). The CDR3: CATRGRFRETQYF. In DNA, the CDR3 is TGTGCCACCCGCGGAAGGTTCAGGGAGACCCAGTACTTC.

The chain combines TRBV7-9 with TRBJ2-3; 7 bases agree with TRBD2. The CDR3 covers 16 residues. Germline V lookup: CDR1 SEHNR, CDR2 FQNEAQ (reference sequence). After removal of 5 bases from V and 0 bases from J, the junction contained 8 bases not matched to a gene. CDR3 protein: CASSRAGVRSTDTQYF. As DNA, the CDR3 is TGTGCCAGCAGCCGTGCGGGGGTTAGGAGCACAGATACGCAGTATTTT.

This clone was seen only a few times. The CDR3 here is CASSLSGGRNQPQHF. DNA for the CDR3: TGTGCCAGCAGCTTATCCGGCGGACGCAATCAGCCCCAGCATTTT. This chain joins TRBV11-2 and TRBJ1-5; D not resolved. The ends were cut back, 2 bases at V and 2 bases at J, with 10 bases in the middle. This CDR3 comprises 15 residues. Germline V gene sequence: CDR1 SGHAT, CDR2 FQNNGV.

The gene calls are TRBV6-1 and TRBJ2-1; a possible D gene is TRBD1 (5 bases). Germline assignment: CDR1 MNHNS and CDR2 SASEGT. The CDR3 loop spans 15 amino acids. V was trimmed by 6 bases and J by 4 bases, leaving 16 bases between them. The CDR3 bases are TGTGCCAGCAGCGTACAGGTTTCCTCTTACAATGAGCAGTTCTTC. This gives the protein CASSVQVSSYNEQFF.

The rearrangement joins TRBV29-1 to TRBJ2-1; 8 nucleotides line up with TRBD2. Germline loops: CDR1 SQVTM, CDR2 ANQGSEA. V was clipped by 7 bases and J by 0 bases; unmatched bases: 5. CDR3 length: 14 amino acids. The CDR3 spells CSGQLAASYNEQFF. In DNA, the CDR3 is TGCAGCGGCCAACTAGCGGCCTCCTACAATGAGCAGTTCTTC.

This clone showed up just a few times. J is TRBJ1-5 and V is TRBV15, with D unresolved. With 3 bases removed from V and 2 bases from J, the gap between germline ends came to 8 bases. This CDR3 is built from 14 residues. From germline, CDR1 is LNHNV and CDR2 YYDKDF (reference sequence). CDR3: CATSSRQGNQPQHF. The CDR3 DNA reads TGTGCCACCAGCAGCAGGCAGGGCAATCAGCCCCAGCATTTT.

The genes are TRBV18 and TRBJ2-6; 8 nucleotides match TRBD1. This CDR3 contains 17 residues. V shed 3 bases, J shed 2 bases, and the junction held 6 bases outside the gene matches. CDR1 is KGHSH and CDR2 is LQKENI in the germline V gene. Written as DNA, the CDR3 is TGTGCCAGCTCACCCCGACTGACAGGGGCTGGGGCCAACGTCCTGACTTTC. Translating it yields CASSPRLTGAGANVLTF.

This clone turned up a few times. CDR3 in amino acids: CASSQEVASYNEQFF. CDR3 DNA: TGTGCCAGCAGCCAAGAGGTAGCGAGTTACAATGAGCAGTTCTTC. V is TRBV4-2 and J is TRBJ2-1; perhaps TRBD2 as D (5 bases). The germline CDR1 and CDR2 sequences are LGHNA and YNFKEQ. V dropped 0 bases and J dropped 4 bases, with 10 bases sitting between them. The CDR3 contains 15 residues.

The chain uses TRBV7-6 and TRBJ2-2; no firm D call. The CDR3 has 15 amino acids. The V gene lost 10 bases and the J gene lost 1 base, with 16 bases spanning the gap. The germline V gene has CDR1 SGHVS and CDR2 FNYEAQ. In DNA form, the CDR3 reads TGTGCCACCTCCGGAACCCAGCGGAACACCGGGGAGCTGTTTTTT. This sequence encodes CATSGTQRNTGELFF. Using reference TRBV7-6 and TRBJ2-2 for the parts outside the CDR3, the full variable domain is GAGVSQSPRYKVTKRGQDVALRCDPISGHVSLYWYRQALGQGPEFLTYFNYEAQQDKSGLPNDRFSAERPEGSISTLTIQRTEQRDSAMYRCATSGTQRNTGELFFGEGSRLTVL.

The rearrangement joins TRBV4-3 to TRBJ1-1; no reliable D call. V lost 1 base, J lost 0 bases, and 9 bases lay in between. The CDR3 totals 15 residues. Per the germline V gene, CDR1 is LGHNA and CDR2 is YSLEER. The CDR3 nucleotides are TGCGCCAGCAGCCAAGCTTCGACGGTGAACACTGAAGCTTTCTTT. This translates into CASSQASTVNTEAFF.

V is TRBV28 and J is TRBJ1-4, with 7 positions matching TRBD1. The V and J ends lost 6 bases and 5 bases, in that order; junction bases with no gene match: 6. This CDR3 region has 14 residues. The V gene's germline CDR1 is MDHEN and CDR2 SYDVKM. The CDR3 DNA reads TGTGCCAGCAGGGTAGGGGGCGCGAATGAAAAACTGTTTTTT. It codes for CASRVGGANEKLFF.

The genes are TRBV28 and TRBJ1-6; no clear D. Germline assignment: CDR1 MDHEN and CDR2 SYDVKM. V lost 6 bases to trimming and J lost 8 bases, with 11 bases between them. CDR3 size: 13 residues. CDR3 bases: TGTGCCAGCAGCCTCCGAAGTCATTCACCCCTCCACTTT. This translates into CASSLRSHSPLHF.

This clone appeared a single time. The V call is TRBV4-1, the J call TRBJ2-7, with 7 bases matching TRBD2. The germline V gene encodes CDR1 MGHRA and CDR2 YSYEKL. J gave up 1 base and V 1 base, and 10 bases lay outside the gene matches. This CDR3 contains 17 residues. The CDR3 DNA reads TGCGCCAGCAGCCAAGGAGAGGCGGGAGTAACATCCTACGAGCAGTACTTC. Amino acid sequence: CASSQGEAGVTSYEQYF.

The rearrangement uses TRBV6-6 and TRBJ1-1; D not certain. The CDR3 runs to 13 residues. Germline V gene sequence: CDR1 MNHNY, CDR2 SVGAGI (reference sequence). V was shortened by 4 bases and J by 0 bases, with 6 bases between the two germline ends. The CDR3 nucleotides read TGTGCCAGCAGTTCCCACATGAACACTGAAGCTTTCTTT. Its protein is CASSSHMNTEAFF.

The CDR3 loop reads CASSLGQTSTWRTGELFF. In DNA form, the CDR3 reads TGTGCCAGCAGCTTAGGCCAAACCTCGACCTGGCGCACCGGGGAGCTGTTTTTT. The gene calls are TRBV7-9 and TRBJ2-2; D is ambiguous. The CDR3 length is 18 residues. Trimming left V 1 base short and J 4 bases short, with 19 bases between. Germline assignment: CDR1 SEHNR and CDR2 FQNEAQ (reference sequence).